Listed here is a single T cell receptor beta chain. This specimen belongs to a study of blood T cell repertoires in COVID-19. In the authors' methods: Researchers report that nucleated cell counts were estimated from reference gene primer amplification. Sequencing was performed with immunoSEQ multiplex PCR; in TCRdb, only in-frame clones are kept and a portion is missing. The V and J calls and clone size come from that table; D and trimming were worked out from the DNA. The table shows 70,000 to 85,000 clones, with around 90% occurring only once. In germline, CDR1 is SEHNR, CDR2 FQNEAQ (reference sequence). CDR3 size: 18 residues. V lost 1 base and J lost 5; bases outside the gene matches: 14.

The receptor was isolated from a woman aged 55-69 years with active COVID-19. Sequenced input: peripheral blood. The rearrangement uses TRBV7-9 and TRBJ2-3, with 8 positions matching TRBD2. The DNA of the CDR3 is TGTGCCAGCAGCTTAGGAAGTAGTTTGCGGGAGGTCAGAGATACGCAGTATTTT. Translation gives CASSLGSSLREVRDTQYF.